These 28 T cell receptor beta chains were all obtained from the same sample, sequenced in a study of technical replicates of blood from a handful of donors. Repertoires were generated with immunoSEQ multiplex PCR, while TCRdb's copy carries only in-frame clones and drops some. The table has tens of thousands of clones, 90% to 95% seen once. Sequences were obtained from T cells isolated from PBMCs. These receptors all stem from a human donor in good health.

J is TRBJ2-3 and V is TRBV14, with TRBD2 as a possible D gene (5 bases). Per the germline V gene, CDR1 is SGHDN and CDR2 is FVKESK. Trimming removed 6 bases at V and 10 bases at J, with 17 bases between. The CDR3 length is 13 residues. The CDR3 loop reads CASRYGMAKAQYF. The CDR3 coding sequence is TGTGCCAGCAGGTACGGGATGGCAAAGGCGCAGTATTTT.

This clone was seen a single time. J is TRBJ2-1 and V is TRBV29-1, with 13 bases aligning to TRBD2. The trim removed 1 base at V and 1 base at J, leaving 19 bases unmatched. Germline CDR1 and CDR2: SQVTM and ANQGSEA. This CDR3 has 22 amino acids. CDR3 bases: TGCAGCGTTGAAGGGAAGAAGGGGACCGGGACTAGCGGGACCTTGTCCTACAATGAGCAGTTCTTC. Residues: CSVEGKKGTGTSGTLSYNEQFF.

This rearrangement joins TRBV28 to TRBJ1-1; 8 nucleotides match TRBD1. Per the germline V gene, CDR1 is MDHEN and CDR2 is SYDVKM. V lost 6 bases to trimming and J lost 7 bases; unmatched junction nucleotides: 13. This CDR3 region has 15 residues. This CDR3 reads CASRKLIRGRNEAFF. The CDR3 nucleotides read TGTGCCAGCAGAAAGCTAATCAGGGGGCGTAATGAAGCTTTCTTT.

The rearrangement joins TRBV10-3 to TRBJ1-5; D call uncertain. Germline CDR1 ENHRY, CDR2 SYGVKD. V dropped 2 bases and J dropped 0 bases, with 5 bases sitting between them. The CDR3 sequence is 14 residues long. The DNA for the CDR3 is TGTGCCATCAGTGAGGAGTATAGCAATCAGCCCCAGCATTTT. It specifies CAISEEYSNQPQHF.

This clone was found once. The gene calls are TRBV9 and TRBJ2-5; 12 positions match TRBD2. CDR1 is SGDLS, CDR2 YYNGEE, per germline. There are 15 residues in the CDR3. V was pared by 5 bases and J by 5 bases, with 7 bases of the junction left unmatched. CDR3 sequence (DNA): TGTGCCAGCAGTTCTAGCGGGGGGGCGTATGAGACCCAGTACTTC. Translation gives CASSSSGGAYETQYF.

This clone occurred a few times. CDR3 DNA sequence: TGCAGCGTTGGGGGCAGGGGACTAAACACTGAAGCTTTCTTT. Protein: CSVGGRGLNTEAFF. The V call is TRBV29-1, the J call TRBJ1-1; TRBD1 is a possible D gene (6 bases). Trimming removed 4 bases from V and 2 bases from J, with 14 bases in between. Germline CDR1 and CDR2: SQVTM and ANQGSEA. This CDR3 comprises 14 residues.

The genes are TRBV5-1 and TRBJ1-4; D is ambiguous. CDR1 is SGHRS and CDR2 is YFSETQ in the germline V gene. The ends were cut back, 1 base at V and 4 bases at J, with 8 bases in the middle. The CDR3 runs to 14 residues. The CDR3 DNA sequence: TGCGCCAGCAGCTTGAGAGGAGATAATGAAAAACTGTTTTTT. Its protein product is CASSLRGDNEKLFF. Full variable domain (outside the CDR3, taken from reference TRBV5-1 and TRBJ1-4): KAGVTQTPRYLIKTRGQQVTLSCSPISGHRSVSWYQQTPGQGLQFLFEYFSETQRNKGNFPGRFSGRQFSNSRSEMNVSTLELGDSALYLCASSLRGDNEKLFFGSGTQLSVL.

This chain uses TRBV11-3 with TRBJ2-7, with 9 bases fitting TRBD1. From germline, CDR1 is SGHNT and CDR2 YENEEA. Germline trimming cut 1 base from V and 4 bases from J; bases unmatched to any gene: 14. The CDR3 is made up of 18 amino acids. The CDR3 DNA follows: TGTGCCAGCAGCTTAGGATCGGGACACAGGGGGCTCTTATACGAGCAGTACTTC. The encoded protein is CASSLGSGHRGLLYEQYF.

The chain uses TRBV15 and TRBJ2-7; D is uncertain. Germline CDR1 and CDR2: LNHNV and YYDKDF (reference sequence). This CDR3 region has 13 residues. The V end lost 5 bases, the J end lost 1 base, and 9 bases lay between the germline ends. The chain's CDR3 is CATSGDISYEQYF. The CDR3 region has the DNA TGTGCCACCAGCGGCGACATTTCCTACGAGCAGTACTTC.

V usage is TRBV28 and J usage is TRBJ2-1, with 9 positions matching TRBD2. The V and J ends lost 5 bases and 0 bases, in that order; junction bases with no gene match: 8. CDR3 length equals 17 residues. Germline loops: CDR1 MDHEN, CDR2 SYDVKM. The CDR3 nucleotides read TGTGCCAGCAGTCCGGGACTAGCCCGGAGCTCCTACAATGAGCAGTTCTTC. Translation gives CASSPGLARSSYNEQFF.

V usage is TRBV13 and J usage is TRBJ2-6; D ambiguous. The CDR3 extends over 16 amino acids. Germline V gene data show CDR1 as PRHDT and CDR2 as FYEKMQ (reference sequence). Trimming stripped 1 base from V and 2 bases from J, with 9 bases between. The CDR3 loop is CASSLVGPTGANVLTF. CDR3 DNA: TGTGCCAGCAGCTTAGTGGGCCCGACTGGGGCCAACGTCCTGACTTTC.

This clone occurred once. V gene TRBV7-8 combines with J gene TRBJ1-1; a weak D match, TRBD1 (5 bases). CDR3 length: 15 amino acids. V lost 5 bases and J 1 base, leaving 14 bases between the germline ends. Germline V CDR1 and CDR2: SGHVS, FQNEAQ. CDR3 in amino acids: CASSVRQRGNTEAFF. The CDR3 nucleotides read TGTGCCAGCAGCGTACGACAGCGAGGGAACACTGAAGCTTTCTTT.

The chain uses TRBV28 and TRBJ1-2; D gene uncertain. V shed 1 base and J shed 2 bases, with 11 bases lying between them. The germline V gene has CDR1 MDHEN and CDR2 SYDVKM. This CDR3 contains 15 residues. CDR3 coding DNA: TGTGCCAGCAGTTTATTTTCCAGGCAAAACTATGGCTACACCTTC. The encoded protein is CASSLFSRQNYGYTF.

A single count supports this clone. The chain recombines TRBV6-5 with TRBJ1-5; possibly TRBD1 for D (5 bases). Germline loops: CDR1 MNHEY, CDR2 SVGAGI. Trimming cost V 6 bases and J 2 bases, with 11 bases left between them. This CDR3 contains 14 residues. Written as DNA, the CDR3 is TGTGCCAGCAGCCCCAGGGTGGGCAATCAGCCCCAGCATTTT. Protein product: CASSPRVGNQPQHF.

The V gene is TRBV11-2, the J gene TRBJ2-1; TRBD2 matches at 10 bases. V was clipped by 4 bases and J by 5 bases; unmatched bases: 11. The length of the CDR3 is 17 residues. The germline V gene has CDR1 SGHAT and CDR2 FQNNGV. The CDR3 loop is CASSSGKTGLANNEQFF. CDR3 DNA: TGTGCCAGCAGCTCTGGCAAAACGGGACTAGCGAACAATGAGCAGTTCTTC. The variable domain in full, completed from reference TRBV11-2 and TRBJ2-1, reads EAGVAQSPRYKIIEKRQSVAFWCNPISGHATLYWYQQILGQGPKLLIQFQNNGVVDDSQLPKDRFSAERLKGVDSTLKIQPAKLEDSAVYLCASSSGKTGLANNEQFFGPGTRLTVL.

This rearrangement joins TRBV14 to TRBJ2-7, with TRBD2 matching 8 bases. The CDR3 is made up of 15 amino acids. With V trimmed by 1 base and J by 2 bases, 4 bases remained unmatched. Germline V gene sequence: CDR1 SGHDN, CDR2 FVKESK. This CDR3 reads CASSQGGLETYEQYF. The DNA of the CDR3 is TGTGCCAGCAGCCAAGGGGGACTAGAGACCTACGAGCAGTACTTC.

The V call is TRBV5-1, the J call TRBJ2-7; D is perhaps TRBD2 (5 bases). This CDR3 has 14 residues. Trimming removed 0 bases at V and 2 bases at J, with 9 bases between. Germline V gives CDR1 SGHRS, CDR2 YFSETQ. DNA of the CDR3: TGCGCCAGCAGCTTGGCCCCGGGAACCTACGAGCAGTACTTC. Translating it yields CASSLAPGTYEQYF.

V usage is TRBV14 and J usage is TRBJ1-2; perhaps TRBD1 as D (5 bases). The length of the CDR3 is 13 residues. Deletions cut 2 bases from V and 6 bases from J, with 10 bases between. The V gene's germline CDR1 is SGHDN and CDR2 FVKESK. CDR3 nucleotide sequence: TGTGCCAGCAGCCAATCTAGGGGCGATGGCTACACCTTC. Translating it yields CASSQSRGDGYTF. The variable domain in full, completed from reference TRBV14 and TRBJ1-2, reads EAGVTQFPSHSVIEKGQTVTLRCDPISGHDNLYWYRRVMGKEIKFLLHFVKESKQDESGMPNNRFLAERTGGTYSTLKVQPAELEDSGVYFCASSQSRGDGYTFGSGTRLTVV.

This clone was counted between two and nine times. V is TRBV10-3 and J is TRBJ1-1; a weak D match, TRBD1 (6 bases). The CDR3 is 15 amino acids. The V gene lost 0 bases and the J gene lost 8 bases, with 16 bases spanning the gap. CDR1 and CDR2 from the germline V gene are ENHRY and SYGVKD. In DNA form, the CDR3 reads TGTGCCATCAGTGAGTCTGGGGGTTTTGACAGGGAAGCTTTCTTT. This encodes CAISESGGFDREAFF.

The CDR3 sequence: CASSFRGVNTEAFF. For the CDR3, the DNA is TGTGCCAGCAGCTTCCGGGGGGTGAACACTGAAGCTTTCTTT. The chain uses TRBV5-6 and TRBJ1-1, with a possible D match to TRBD1 (5 bases). This CDR3 is built from 14 residues. V shed 2 bases and J shed 0 bases, with 8 bases lying between them. Germline V lookup: CDR1 SGHDT, CDR2 YYEEEE.

This chain links TRBV29-1 with TRBJ1-1; no definite D call. The length of the CDR3 is 14 residues. Germline CDR1 and CDR2: SQVTM and ANQGSEA. Trimming took 3 bases from V and 1 from J, leaving 12 bases between them. DNA for the CDR3: TGCAGCGTTGAGAGGAGGCAGGCGAACACTGAAGCTTTCTTT. It specifies CSVERRQANTEAFF.

The chain employs TRBV28 and TRBJ1-1; 9 nucleotides match TRBD1. V lost 7 bases to trimming and J lost 4 bases; unmatched junction nucleotides: 10. The CDR3 sequence is 15 residues long. Germline CDR1 MDHEN, CDR2 SYDVKM. CDR3 coding DNA: TGTGCCAGCAATCCACAGGGGGCGGAGGGCACTGAAGCTTTCTTT. Residues: CASNPQGAEGTEAFF.

The chain is built from TRBV28 and TRBJ2-3; D call uncertain. Trimming removed 8 bases at V and 4 bases at J, with 7 bases between. This CDR3 is built from 11 residues. CDR1 MDHEN and CDR2 SYDVKM come from the germline V gene. The CDR3 spells CASERSDTQYF. The CDR3 DNA follows: TGTGCCAGCGAGAGATCAGATACGCAGTATTTT. The whole variable domain, remainder taken from reference TRBV28 and TRBJ2-3, is DVKVTQSSRYLVKRTGEKVFLECVQDMDHENMFWYRQDPGLGLRLIYFSYDVKMKEKGDIPEGYSVSREKKERFSLILESASTNQTSMYLCASERSDTQYFGPGTRLTVL.

The rearrangement links TRBV11-2 to TRBJ1-1; D not certain. Between the trimmed V and J ends, which lost 8 bases and 2 bases, there was a span of 21 bases. CDR1 SGHAT and CDR2 FQNNGV come from the germline V gene. This CDR3 comprises 16 residues. The CDR3 sequence is CASLSPRVPANTEAFF. In DNA form, the CDR3 reads TGTGCCAGCTTATCCCCACGGGTCCCCGCTAACACTGAAGCTTTCTTT.

The gene calls are TRBV5-6 and TRBJ1-3; D not resolved. CDR1 and CDR2 (germline): SGHDT, YYEEEE. Trimming stripped 0 bases from V and 3 bases from J, with 7 bases between. CDR3 length equals 14 residues. The CDR3 loop reads CASSLGLVGNTIYF. In nucleotides, the CDR3 is TGTGCCAGCAGCTTGGGGTTAGTTGGAAACACCATATATTTT.

This sequence joins TRBV18 and TRBJ2-5, with 7 bases identical to TRBD2. The CDR3 contains 16 residues. Unmatched junction bases numbered 10, after V lost 1 base and J lost 5 bases. The germline gives CDR1 KGHSH, CDR2 LQKENI. The CDR3 DNA reads as TGTGCCAGCTCACCACAGAAAGCGGGACTGGCGGAGACCCAGTACTTC. This sequence encodes CASSPQKAGLAETQYF.

V usage is TRBV20-1 and J usage is TRBJ2-5; TRBD1 is a possible D gene (6 bases). V lost 1 base to trimming and J lost 7 bases, with 7 bases between them. The CDR3 loop spans 11 amino acids. CDR1 and CDR2 (germline): DFQATT, SNEGSKA (reference sequence). The CDR3 reads CSARARGTQYF. CDR3 bases: TGCAGTGCTAGAGCCAGGGGGACCCAGTACTTC.

The genes are TRBV5-4 and TRBJ2-3; 8 nucleotides agree with TRBD2. Per germline, CDR1 SGHNT and CDR2 YYREEE (reference sequence). The CDR3 sequence is 15 residues long. V gave up 1 base and J gave up 5 bases; unmatched junction bases: 6. In DNA form, the CDR3 reads TGTGCCAGCAGCTTGAGAGCGGGAGCTGAAGATACGCAGTATTTT. Its protein product is CASSLRAGAEDTQYF. Looking up the rest from reference TRBV5-4 and TRBJ2-3 gives the full variable domain: ETGVTQSPTHLIKTRGQQVTLRCSSQSGHNTVSWYQQALGQGPQFIFQYYREEENGRGNFPPRFSGLQFPNYSSELNVNALELDDSALYLCASSLRAGAEDTQYFGPGTRLTVL.